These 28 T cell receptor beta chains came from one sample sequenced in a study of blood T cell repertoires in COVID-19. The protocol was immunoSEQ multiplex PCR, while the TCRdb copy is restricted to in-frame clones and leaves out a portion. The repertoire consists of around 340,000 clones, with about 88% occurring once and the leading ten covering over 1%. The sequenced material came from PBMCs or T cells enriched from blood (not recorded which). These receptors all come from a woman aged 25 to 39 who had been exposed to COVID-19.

For the CDR3, the DNA is TGTGCCAGCAAGTACGGGAGTAACTACAATGAGCAGTTCTTC. This gives the protein CASKYGSNYNEQFF. The rearrangement joins TRBV6-8 to TRBJ2-1; perhaps TRBD2 as D (6 bases). Per germline, CDR1 MNHGY and CDR2 SAAAGT. Trimming left V 7 bases short and J 3 bases short, with 13 bases between. The CDR3 has 14 amino acids.

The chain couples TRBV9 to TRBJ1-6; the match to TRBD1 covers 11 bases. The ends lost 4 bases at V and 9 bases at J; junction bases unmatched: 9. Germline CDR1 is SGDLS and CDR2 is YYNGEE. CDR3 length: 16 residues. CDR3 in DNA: TGTGCCAGCAGCCTTAACGCGGGACAGGGGGGTTCACCCCTCCACTTT. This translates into CASSLNAGQGGSPLHF.

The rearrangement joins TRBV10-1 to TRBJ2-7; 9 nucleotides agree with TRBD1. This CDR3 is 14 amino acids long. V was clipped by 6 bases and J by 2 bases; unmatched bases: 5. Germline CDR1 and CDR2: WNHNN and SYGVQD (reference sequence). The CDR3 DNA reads TGCGCCAGCAGCCGAGGACAGGGGCCCTACGAGCAGTACTTC. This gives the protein CASSRGQGPYEQYF.

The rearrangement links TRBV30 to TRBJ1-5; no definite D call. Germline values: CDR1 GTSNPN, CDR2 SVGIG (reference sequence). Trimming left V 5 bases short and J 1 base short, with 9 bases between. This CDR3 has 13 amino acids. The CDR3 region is CAWQTGSNQPQHF. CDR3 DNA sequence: TGTGCCTGGCAAACGGGGAGCAATCAGCCCCAGCATTTT.

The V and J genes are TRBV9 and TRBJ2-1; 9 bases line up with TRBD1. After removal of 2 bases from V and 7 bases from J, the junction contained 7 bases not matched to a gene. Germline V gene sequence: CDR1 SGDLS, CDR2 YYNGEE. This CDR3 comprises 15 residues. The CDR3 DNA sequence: TGTGCCAGCAGCGTCGCCGGGACAGGGAATAATGAGCAGTTCTTC. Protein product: CASSVAGTGNNEQFF.

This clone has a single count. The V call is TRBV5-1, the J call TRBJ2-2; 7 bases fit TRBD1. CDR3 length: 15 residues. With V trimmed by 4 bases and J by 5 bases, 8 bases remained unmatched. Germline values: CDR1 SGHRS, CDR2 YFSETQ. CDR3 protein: CASSQTGAVTGELFF. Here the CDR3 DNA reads TGCGCCAGCAGCCAAACAGGGGCGGTAACCGGGGAGCTGTTTTTT. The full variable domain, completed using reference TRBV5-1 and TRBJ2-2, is KAGVTQTPRYLIKTRGQQVTLSCSPISGHRSVSWYQQTPGQGLQFLFEYFSETQRNKGNFPGRFSGRQFSNSRSEMNVSTLELGDSALYLCASSQTGAVTGELFFGEGSRLTVL.

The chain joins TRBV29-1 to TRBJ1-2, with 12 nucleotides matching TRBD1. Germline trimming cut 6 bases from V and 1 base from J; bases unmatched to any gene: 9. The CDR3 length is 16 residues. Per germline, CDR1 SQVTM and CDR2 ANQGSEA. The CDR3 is CSVRTGTGGLNYGYTF. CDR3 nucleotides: TGCAGCGTACGAACCGGGACAGGGGGCCTTAACTATGGCTACACCTTC. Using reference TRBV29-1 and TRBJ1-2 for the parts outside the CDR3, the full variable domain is SAVISQKPSRDICQRGTSLTIQCQVDSQVTMMFWYRQQPGQSLTLIATANQGSEATYESGFVIDKFPISRPNLTFSTLTVSNMSPEDSSIYLCSVRTGTGGLNYGYTFGSGTRLTVV.

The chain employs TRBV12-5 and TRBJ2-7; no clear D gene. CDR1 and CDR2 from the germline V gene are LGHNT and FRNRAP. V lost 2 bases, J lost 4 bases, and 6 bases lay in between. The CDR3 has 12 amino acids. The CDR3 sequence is CASGLSRYEQYF. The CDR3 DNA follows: TGTGCTAGTGGTTTGTCCAGATACGAGCAGTACTTC.

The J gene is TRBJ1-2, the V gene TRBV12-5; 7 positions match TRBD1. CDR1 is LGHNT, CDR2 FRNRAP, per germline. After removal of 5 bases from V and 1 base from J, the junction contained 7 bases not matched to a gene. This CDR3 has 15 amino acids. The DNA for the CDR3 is TGTGCTAGTGGTCTAGACAGGGTGGATAACTATGGCTACACCTTC. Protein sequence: CASGLDRVDNYGYTF. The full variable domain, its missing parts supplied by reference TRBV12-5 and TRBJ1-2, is DARVTQTPRHKVTEMGQEVTMRCQPILGHNTVFWYRQTMMQGLELLAYFRNRAPLDDSGMPKDRFSAEMPDATLATLKIQPSEPRDSAVYFCASGLDRVDNYGYTFGSGTRLTVV.

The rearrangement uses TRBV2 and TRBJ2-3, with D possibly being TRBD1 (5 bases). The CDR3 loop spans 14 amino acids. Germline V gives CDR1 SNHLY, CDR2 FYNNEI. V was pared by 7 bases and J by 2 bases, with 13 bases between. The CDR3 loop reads CASNEQGYTDTQYF. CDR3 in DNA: TGTGCCAGCAACGAGCAGGGCTACACAGATACGCAGTATTTT.

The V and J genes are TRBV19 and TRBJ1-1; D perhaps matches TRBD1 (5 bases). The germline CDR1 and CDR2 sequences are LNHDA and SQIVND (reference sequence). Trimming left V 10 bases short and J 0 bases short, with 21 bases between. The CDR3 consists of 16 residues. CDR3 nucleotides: TGTGCCACTAAAACCCAGGGCAGCGTATTGAACACTGAAGCTTTCTTT. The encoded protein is CATKTQGSVLNTEAFF.

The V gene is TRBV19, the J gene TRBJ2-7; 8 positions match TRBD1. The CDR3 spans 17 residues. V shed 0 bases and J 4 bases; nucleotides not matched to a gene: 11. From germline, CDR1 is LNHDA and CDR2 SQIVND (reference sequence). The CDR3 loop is CASSIDLAAGGWYEQYF. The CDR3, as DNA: TGTGCCAGTAGTATAGATCTTGCGGCAGGGGGCTGGTACGAGCAGTACTTC.

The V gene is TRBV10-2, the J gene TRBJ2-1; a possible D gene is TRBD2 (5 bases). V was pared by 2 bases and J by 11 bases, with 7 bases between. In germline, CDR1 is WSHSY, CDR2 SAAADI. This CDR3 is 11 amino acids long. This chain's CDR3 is CASSEGEKQFF. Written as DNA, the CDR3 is TGCGCCAGCAGTGAGGGGGAGAAGCAGTTCTTC.

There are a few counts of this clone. In DNA form, the CDR3 reads TGCAGCGCTGAGAGGGTGGGGAGCACTGAAGCTTTCTTT. Translated: CSAERVGSTEAFF. The V gene is TRBV29-1, the J gene TRBJ1-1; D gene ambiguous. V was shortened by 7 bases and J by 4 bases, with 16 bases between the two germline ends. The germline CDR1 and CDR2 sequences are SQVTM and ANQGSEA. CDR3 length equals 13 residues.

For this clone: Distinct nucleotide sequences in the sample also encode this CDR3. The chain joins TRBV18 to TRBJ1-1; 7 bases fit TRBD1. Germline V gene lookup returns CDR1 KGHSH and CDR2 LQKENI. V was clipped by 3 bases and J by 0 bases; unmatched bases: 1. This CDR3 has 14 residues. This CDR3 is CASSPTGMNTEAFF. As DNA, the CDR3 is TGTGCCAGCTCACCGACAGGGATGAACACTGAAGCTTTCTTT.

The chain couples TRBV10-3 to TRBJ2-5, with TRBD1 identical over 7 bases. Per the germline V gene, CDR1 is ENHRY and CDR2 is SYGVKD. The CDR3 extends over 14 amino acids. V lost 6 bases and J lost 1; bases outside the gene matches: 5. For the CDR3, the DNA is TGTGCCATCAGCGGAAACAGGGGCCAAGAGACCCAGTACTTC. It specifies CAISGNRGQETQYF.

The CDR3: CASSLAWGGMGTQYF. DNA of the CDR3: TGTGCCAGCAGCTTAGCGTGGGGCGGGATGGGTACGCAGTATTTT. This chain links TRBV7-2 with TRBJ2-3, with D possibly being TRBD2 (6 bases). The CDR3 has 15 amino acids. Germline loops: CDR1 SGHTA, CDR2 FQGNSA. Trimming pared 0 bases from V and 8 bases from J, leaving 15 bases between.

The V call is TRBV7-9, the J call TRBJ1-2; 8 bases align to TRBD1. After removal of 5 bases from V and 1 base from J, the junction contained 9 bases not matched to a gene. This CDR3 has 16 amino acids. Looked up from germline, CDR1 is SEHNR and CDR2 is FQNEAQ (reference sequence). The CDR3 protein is CASSADREGLNYGYTF. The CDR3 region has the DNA TGTGCCAGCAGCGCGGACAGGGAGGGCCTTAACTATGGCTACACCTTC.

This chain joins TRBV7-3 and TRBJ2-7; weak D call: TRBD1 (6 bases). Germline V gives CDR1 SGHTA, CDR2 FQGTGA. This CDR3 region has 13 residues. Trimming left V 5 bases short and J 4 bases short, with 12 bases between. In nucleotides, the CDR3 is TGTGCCAGCAGCGAGGCCACAGGGTACGAGCAGTACTTC. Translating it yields CASSEATGYEQYF.

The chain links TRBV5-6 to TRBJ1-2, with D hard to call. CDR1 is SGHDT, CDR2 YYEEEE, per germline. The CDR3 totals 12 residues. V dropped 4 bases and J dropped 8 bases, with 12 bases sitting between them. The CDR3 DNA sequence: TGTGCCAGCAGCCTTTATCTAGGCGGCTACACCTTC. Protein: CASSLYLGGYTF. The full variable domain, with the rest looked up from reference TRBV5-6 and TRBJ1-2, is DAGVTQSPTHLIKTRGQQVTLRCSPKSGHDTVSWYQQALGQGPQFIFQYYEEEERQRGNFPDRFSGHQFPNYSSELNVNALLLGDSALYLCASSLYLGGYTFGSGTRLTVV.

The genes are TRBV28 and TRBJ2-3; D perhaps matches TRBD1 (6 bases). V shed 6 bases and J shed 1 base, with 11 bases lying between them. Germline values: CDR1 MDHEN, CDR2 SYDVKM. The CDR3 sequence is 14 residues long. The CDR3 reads CASRRYRGTDTQYF. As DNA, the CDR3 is TGTGCCAGCAGACGGTACAGGGGCACAGATACGCAGTATTTT.

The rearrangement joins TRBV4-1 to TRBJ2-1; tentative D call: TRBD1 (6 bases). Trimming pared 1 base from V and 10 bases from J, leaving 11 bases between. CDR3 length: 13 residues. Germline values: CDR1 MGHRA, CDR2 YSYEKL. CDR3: CASSQGTVGEQFF. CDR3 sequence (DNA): TGCGCCAGCAGCCAAGGGACAGTGGGGGAGCAGTTCTTC.

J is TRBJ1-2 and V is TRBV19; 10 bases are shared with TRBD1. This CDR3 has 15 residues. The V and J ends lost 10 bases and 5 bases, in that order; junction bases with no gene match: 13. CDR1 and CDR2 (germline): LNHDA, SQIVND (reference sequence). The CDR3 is CATSKWDRGRYGYTF. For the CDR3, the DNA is TGTGCCACGAGCAAATGGGACAGGGGCAGGTATGGCTACACCTTC.

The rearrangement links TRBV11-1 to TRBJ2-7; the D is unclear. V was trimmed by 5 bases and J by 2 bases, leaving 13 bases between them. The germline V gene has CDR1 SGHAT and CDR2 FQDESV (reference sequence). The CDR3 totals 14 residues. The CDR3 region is CASSLDISTYEQYF. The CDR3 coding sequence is TGTGCCAGCAGCCTTGACATCTCTACCTACGAGCAGTACTTC.

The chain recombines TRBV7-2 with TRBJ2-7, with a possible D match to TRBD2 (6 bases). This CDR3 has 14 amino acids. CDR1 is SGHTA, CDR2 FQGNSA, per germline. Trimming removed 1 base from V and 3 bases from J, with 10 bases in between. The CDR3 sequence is CASSLGGSGYEQYF. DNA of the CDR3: TGTGCCAGCAGCTTAGGGGGTAGCGGCTACGAGCAGTACTTC.

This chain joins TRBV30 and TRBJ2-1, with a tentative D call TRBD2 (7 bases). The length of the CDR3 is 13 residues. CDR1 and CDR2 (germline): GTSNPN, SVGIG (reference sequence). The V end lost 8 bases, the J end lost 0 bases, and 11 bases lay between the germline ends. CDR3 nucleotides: TGTGCCCGAGGGGGGGCCTCCTACAATGAGCAGTTCTTC. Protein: CARGGASYNEQFF.

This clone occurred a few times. This chain's CDR3 is CASSVGAKPIYEQYF. CDR3 nucleotide sequence: TGTGCCAGCAGCGTAGGGGCCAAACCAATCTACGAGCAGTACTTC. This chain links TRBV9 with TRBJ2-7; D is unclear. Deletions cut 0 bases from V and 3 bases from J, with 13 bases between. CDR3 size: 15 residues. Germline-derived CDR1 and CDR2 are SGDLS and YYNGEE.

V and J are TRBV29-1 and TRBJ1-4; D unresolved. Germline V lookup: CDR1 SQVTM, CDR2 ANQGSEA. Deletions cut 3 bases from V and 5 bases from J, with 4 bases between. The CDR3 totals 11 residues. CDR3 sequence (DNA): TGCAGCGTTGAGGAGAATGAAAAACTGTTTTTT. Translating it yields CSVEENEKLFF.